The sequence of this T cell receptor (beta chain) was determined in a study of blood T cell repertoires in COVID-19. The CDR3 is made up of 14 amino acids. Germline V lookup: CDR1 SGHDT, CDR2 YYEEEE. V lost 0 bases, J lost 7 bases, and 11 bases lay in between. The protocol was immunoSEQ multiplex PCR, while the TCRdb copy is restricted to in-frame clones and leaves out a portion. The sample lists under 450,000 clones, more than 70% occurring once. Participant ages covered about 18 to 89 years across approximately 25 US areas. Participants were placed into cohorts based on the clinical history they reported. Donors of Cohort 3 who recovered were those that had two negative PCRs, clearance, or symptom resolution.

Source material: PBMCs or T cells enriched from blood (not recorded which). This receptor was obtained from a man aged 25-45 years who had recovered from COVID-19. The V call is TRBV5-6, the J call TRBJ1-5; weak D call: TRBD1 (5 bases). CDR3 bases: TGTGCCAGCAGCTTGGCGGGGGTCAGACAGCCCCAGCATTTT. Amino acid sequence: CASSLAGVRQPQHF.